One sample yielded the 29 T cell receptor beta chains listed below, sequenced in a study of vaccination effects on CD4 cells after COVID-19. Before sequencing, viral peptide pools were used by the ViraFEST assay to expand antigen-specific CD4+ T cells. Isolation of CD4+ T cells took place after about nine days of culture. Their SARS-CoV-2 infection, verified by PCR, occurred between March and December 2020. Assay used: immunoSEQ multiplex PCR; TCRdb lists only in-frame clones, some missing. The top ten clones hold about 5% of a sample with roughly 70,000 clones, over 65% of them seen once. No cognate antigen is known for these TCRs. Sequences were derived from CD4+ T cells from PBMCs cultured with HIV peptides, sampled before COVID-19 vaccination. Subset in this sample: HIV-1 Nef peptide pool negative control/reference culture. The receptors here all came from a human donor who had a prior SARS-CoV-2 infection.

V and J are TRBV7-2 and TRBJ2-5; 8 positions match TRBD1. Germline V gives CDR1 SGHTA, CDR2 FQGNSA. The ends lost 9 bases at V and 7 bases at J; junction bases unmatched: 7. The CDR3 is 12 amino acids. The CDR3 DNA is TGTGCCAGTGGTAGGGGACAGGCGACCCAGTACTTC. It encodes CASGRGQATQYF.

J is TRBJ2-1 and V is TRBV10-3, with a possible D match to TRBD2 (6 bases). Looked up from germline, CDR1 is ENHRY and CDR2 is SYGVKD. The CDR3 is 15 amino acids. The V and J ends lost 6 bases and 0 bases respectively, with 12 bases between them. In nucleotides, the CDR3 is TGTGCCATCAGGCCAGACGGGAGCTCCTACAATGAGCAGTTCTTC. Translating it yields CAIRPDGSSYNEQFF.

This clone was detected a few times. The chain is built from TRBV7-3 and TRBJ2-2; D not resolved. The CDR3 loop spans 13 amino acids. Germline values: CDR1 SGHTA, CDR2 FQGTGA. With 6 bases removed from V and 5 bases from J, the gap between germline ends came to 10 bases. CDR3 bases: TGTGCCAGCAGTGCCGGGTTGACCGGGGAGCTGTTTTTT. Amino acids: CASSAGLTGELFF.

This clone was seen once. The chain joins TRBV11-3 to TRBJ2-2; D gene ambiguous. Germline V gene lookup returns CDR1 SGHNT and CDR2 YENEEA. Trimming left V 6 bases short and J 1 base short, with 12 bases between. This CDR3 has 15 residues. CDR3 bases: TGTGCCAGCAGTGAGGTCTACGTGAACACCGGGGAGCTGTTTTTT. Its protein product is CASSEVYVNTGELFF.

The rearrangement joins TRBV6-5 to TRBJ2-1; 13 bases agree with TRBD2. Germline V gene lookup returns CDR1 MNHEY and CDR2 SVGAGI. This CDR3 has 15 amino acids. The V and J ends lost 2 bases and 7 bases, in that order; junction bases with no gene match: 2. CDR3 sequence reads: CASSYGLAGENEQFF. CDR3 DNA: TGTGCCAGCAGTTACGGACTAGCGGGGGAGAATGAGCAGTTCTTC.

This clone was seen only once. The chain has TRBV2 and TRBJ2-5, with TRBD1 matching 9 bases. The CDR3 has 13 amino acids. V lost 6 bases and J lost 4; bases outside the gene matches: 3. From germline, CDR1 is SNHLY and CDR2 FYNNEI. CDR3 residues: CASRPGQGETQYF. The CDR3 bases are TGTGCCAGCAGACCGGGACAGGGAGAGACCCAGTACTTC.

This chain connects TRBV5-5 to TRBJ1-1; no definite D call. The CDR3 loop spans 13 amino acids. With 5 bases removed from V and 7 bases from J, the gap between germline ends came to 15 bases. Germline loops: CDR1 SGHKS, CDR2 YYEKEE (reference sequence). As DNA, the CDR3 is TGTGCCAGCAGTTTAGGACCGTTGTTTGAAGCTTTCTTT. Encoded protein: CASSLGPLFEAFF.

The chain uses TRBV11-3 and TRBJ2-2; maybe TRBD1 (6 bases). Trimming cost V 1 base and J 6 bases, with 12 bases left between them. Germline CDR1 reads SGHNT; CDR2 reads YENEEA. This CDR3 region has 15 residues. The CDR3 protein is CASSLGAGDPGELFF. The CDR3 bases are TGTGCCAGCAGCTTAGGGGCAGGGGATCCCGGGGAGCTGTTTTTT.

The sample holds a few counts of this clone. This sequence joins TRBV5-1 and TRBJ1-4, with a weak D call TRBD1 (5 bases). This CDR3 comprises 14 residues. Germline V lookup: CDR1 SGHRS, CDR2 YFSETQ. V was trimmed by 4 bases and J by 7 bases, leaving 14 bases between them. The chain's CDR3 is CASSRGVTFEKLFF. DNA of the CDR3: TGCGCCAGCAGCCGAGGGGTTACTTTTGAAAAACTGTTTTTT.

This clone showed up just a few times. DNA for the CDR3: TGTGCCAGCAGCTTACGAGGGGATGGCACTGAAGCTTTCTTT. This codes for CASSLRGDGTEAFF. The genes are TRBV7-2 and TRBJ1-1; perhaps TRBD1 as D (5 bases). Germline CDR1 SGHTA, CDR2 FQGNSA. The V and J ends lost 2 bases and 4 bases respectively, with 11 bases between them. This CDR3 spans 14 amino acids.

A few counts support this clone. This chain connects TRBV12-3 or TRBV12-4 to TRBJ1-6; D is undetermined. Deletions cut 6 bases from V and 13 bases from J, with 10 bases between. This CDR3 contains 11 residues. Here the CDR3 reads CASRQLGPLHF. The CDR3 nucleotides are TGTGCCAGCAGACAACTGGGGCCCCTCCACTTT.

V usage is TRBV4-2 and J usage is TRBJ1-3; D might be TRBD1 (5 bases). V was pared by 4 bases and J by 0 bases, with 10 bases between. Germline CDR1 and CDR2: LGHNA and YNFKEQ. The CDR3 runs to 15 residues. CDR3 in amino acids: CASSPEGTSGNTIYF. The CDR3 region has the DNA TGTGCCAGCAGCCCAGAGGGGACCTCTGGAAACACCATATATTTT.

J is TRBJ2-2 and V is TRBV3-1 (or the pseudogene TRBV3-2); no reliable D call. The CDR3 consists of 13 residues. Trimming took off 8 bases at V and 3 bases at J, with 10 bases between the two ends. The germline CDR1 and CDR2 sequences are LGHDT and YNNKEL (reference sequence). The CDR3 nucleotides read TGTGCCAGCGCGAGAATCGACACCGGGGAGCTGTTTTTT. As protein: CASARIDTGELFF.

The rearrangement uses TRBV15 and TRBJ2-7, with 7 bases lining up with TRBD1. Unmatched junction bases numbered 14, after V lost 2 bases and J lost 7 bases. Germline V gene data show CDR1 as LNHNV and CDR2 as YYDKDF (reference sequence). The CDR3 length is 16 residues. CDR3 amino acids: CATSRRTGANLREQYF. CDR3 sequence (DNA): TGTGCCACCAGCAGACGGACAGGAGCAAACCTACGAGAGCAGTACTTC. The full variable domain, its missing parts supplied by reference TRBV15 and TRBJ2-7, is DAMVIQNPRYQVTQFGKPVTLSCSQTLNHNVMYWYQQKSSQAPKLLFHYYDKDFNNEADTPDNFQSRRPNTSFCFLDIRSPGLGDTAMYLCATSRRTGANLREQYFGPGTRLTVT.

This chain connects TRBV7-2 to TRBJ1-1, with TRBD1 as a possible D gene (5 bases). The ends were cut back, 2 bases at V and 2 bases at J, with 15 bases in the middle. Looked up from germline, CDR1 is SGHTA and CDR2 is FQGNSA. This CDR3 comprises 16 residues. The CDR3 sequence is CASSLWSRGSNTEAFF. The CDR3, as DNA: TGTGCCAGCAGCTTATGGTCAAGGGGTTCTAACACTGAAGCTTTCTTT.

V and J are TRBV28 and TRBJ1-2; D is ambiguous. Germline lookup yields CDR1 MDHEN and CDR2 SYDVKM. The CDR3 is made up of 14 amino acids. With 8 bases removed from V and 4 bases from J, the gap between germline ends came to 17 bases. The chain's CDR3 is CASLPAASSYGYTF. DNA for the CDR3: TGTGCCAGCTTACCGGCAGCTTCTTCCTATGGCTACACCTTC.

This rearrangement joins TRBV9 to TRBJ2-7; D perhaps matches TRBD1 (5 bases). There are 14 residues in the CDR3. Germline V gene data show CDR1 as SGDLS and CDR2 as YYNGEE. V shed 0 bases and J shed 2 bases, with 9 bases lying between them. The CDR3, as DNA: TGTGCCAGCAGCGTAGATTTAGGGGCCTACGAGCAGTACTTC. As protein: CASSVDLGAYEQYF.

The rearrangement joins TRBV27 to TRBJ1-6; no firm D call. The CDR3 contains 14 residues. CDR1 and CDR2 (germline): MNHEY, SMNVEV (reference sequence). V lost 6 bases and J 10 bases, leaving 16 bases between the germline ends. The CDR3: CASSHRTIRSPLHF. The CDR3 DNA follows: TGTGCCAGCAGCCACCGGACTATTCGGTCACCCCTCCACTTT.

The chain combines TRBV6-2 or TRBV6-3 with TRBJ1-1, with D perhaps matching TRBD1 (5 bases). The CDR3 extends over 15 amino acids. Germline lookup yields CDR1 MNHEY and CDR2 SVGEGT. The V end was cut by 6 bases, the J end by 4 bases, with 18 bases between. The chain's CDR3 is CASSSVGELSTEAFF. The DNA of the CDR3 is TGTGCCAGCAGCTCCGTGGGGGAGTTATCCACTGAAGCTTTCTTT.

V usage is TRBV2 and J usage is TRBJ1-1; the D is unclear. This CDR3 contains 11 residues. V was clipped by 6 bases and J by 8 bases, with 10 bases between them. The V gene's germline CDR1 is SNHLY and CDR2 FYNNEI. The CDR3 is CASSRGIEAFF. CDR3 nucleotide sequence: TGTGCCAGCAGCCGCGGGATCGAAGCTTTCTTT.

The rearrangement uses TRBV6-5 and TRBJ2-3, with a weak D call TRBD1 (6 bases). CDR1 and CDR2 from the germline V gene are MNHEY and SVGAGI. V was pared by 7 bases and J by 0 bases, with 14 bases between. The CDR3 spans 15 residues. The CDR3 nucleotides read TGTGCCAGCACAACAGGGACCAAGAGCACAGATACGCAGTATTTT. Protein: CASTTGTKSTDTQYF.

The chain has TRBV6-1 and TRBJ1-2; D perhaps matches TRBD1 (5 bases). This CDR3 is built from 15 residues. Germline assignment: CDR1 MNHNS and CDR2 SASEGT. V shed 0 bases and J shed 3 bases, with 11 bases lying between them. DNA of the CDR3: TGTGCCAGCAGTGAAGCGGTGACAGTTCACTATGGCTACACCTTC. Its translation: CASSEAVTVHYGYTF.

The chain links TRBV10-3 to TRBJ2-7; 11 bases agree with TRBD1. Germline V gene data show CDR1 as ENHRY and CDR2 as SYGVKD. The V and J ends lost 6 bases and 0 bases, in that order; junction bases with no gene match: 7. This CDR3 spans 16 amino acids. CDR3 bases: TGTGCCATCAGATCCGGGACAGGGGGGAGCTCCTACGAGCAGTACTTC. Its translation: CAIRSGTGGSSYEQYF.

The count of this clone is one. J is TRBJ2-7 and V is TRBV5-1; TRBD1 or TRBD2 may be the D gene (5 bases each). The germline gives CDR1 SGHRS, CDR2 YFSETQ. Deletions cut 0 bases from V and 3 bases from J, with 10 bases between. The CDR3 contains 14 residues. In DNA, the CDR3 is TGCGCCAGCAGCTTGGGAGGGGTCGGCTACGAGCAGTACTTC. Its translation: CASSLGGVGYEQYF.

This clone was observed once. The chain employs TRBV7-2 and TRBJ2-1; D is uncertain. Looked up from germline, CDR1 is SGHTA and CDR2 is FQGNSA. The CDR3 consists of 14 residues. Trimming shortened V by 2 bases and J by 4 bases, and 9 bases separated the two germline ends. The DNA for the CDR3 is TGTGCCAGCAGCTTAAGGTTGGGTTACAATGAGCAGTTCTTC. Its protein product is CASSLRLGYNEQFF.

The V call is TRBV15, the J call TRBJ1-3; 10 bases align to TRBD1. The CDR3 runs 16 residues. With 2 bases clipped from V and 4 bases from J, the junction kept 5 bases outside the gene matches. Germline V lookup: CDR1 LNHNV, CDR2 YYDKDF (reference sequence). DNA of the CDR3: TGTGCCACCAGCAGACCCGGGACAGGGGTCGGAAACACCATATATTTT. Residues: CATSRPGTGVGNTIYF.

The rearrangement joins TRBV5-1 to TRBJ1-2; 7 bases map to TRBD1. V shed 5 bases, J shed 1 base, and the junction held 8 bases outside the gene matches. Germline CDR1 and CDR2: SGHRS and YFSETQ. The CDR3 covers 15 residues. The CDR3 sequence: CASSMTGLNNYGYTF. The DNA for the CDR3 is TGCGCCAGCAGTATGACAGGGCTAAATAACTATGGCTACACCTTC.

The V and J genes are TRBV10-1 and TRBJ2-3; D may be TRBD1 (7 bases). V gave up 4 bases and J gave up 0 bases, with 29 bases separating them. This CDR3 contains 21 residues. Germline V lookup: CDR1 WNHNN, CDR2 SYGVQD (reference sequence). The CDR3 here is CASSVESLGQGGCLSTDTQYF. CDR3 DNA: TGCGCCAGCAGTGTAGAGTCGTTGGGTCAGGGGGGTTGTTTGAGCACAGATACGCAGTATTTT.

The chain uses TRBV6-5 and TRBJ1-2; 7 bases line up with TRBD1. CDR3 length equals 15 residues. Germline assignment: CDR1 MNHEY and CDR2 SVGAGI. With V trimmed by 4 bases and J by 3 bases, 8 bases remained unmatched. The CDR3: CASSSTGLGYYGYTF. The CDR3 nucleotides read TGTGCCAGCAGTTCGACAGGGTTGGGGTACTATGGCTACACCTTC.